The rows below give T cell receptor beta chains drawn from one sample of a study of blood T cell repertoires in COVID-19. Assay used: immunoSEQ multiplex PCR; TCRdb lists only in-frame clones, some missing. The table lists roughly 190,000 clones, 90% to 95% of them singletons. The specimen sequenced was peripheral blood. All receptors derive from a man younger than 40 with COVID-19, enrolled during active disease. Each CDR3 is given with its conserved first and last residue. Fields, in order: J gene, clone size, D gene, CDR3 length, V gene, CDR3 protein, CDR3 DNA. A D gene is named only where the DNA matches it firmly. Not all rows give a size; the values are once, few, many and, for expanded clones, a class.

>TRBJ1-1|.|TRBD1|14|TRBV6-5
CASSYAQGGAEAFF
TGTGCCAGCAGTTATGCACAGGGGGGCGCTGAAGCTTTCTTT
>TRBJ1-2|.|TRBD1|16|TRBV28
CASRLPLQGGGYGYTF
TGTGCCAGCAGGCTCCCGCTACAGGGGGGCGGCTATGGCTACACCTTC
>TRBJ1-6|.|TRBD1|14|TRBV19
CASMRGQHNSPLHF
TGTGCCAGTATGAGGGGACAGCACAATTCACCCCTCCACTTT
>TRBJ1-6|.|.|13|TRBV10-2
CASSGGQGSPLHF
TGCGCCAGCAGTGGGGGGCAGGGATCACCCCTCCACTTT
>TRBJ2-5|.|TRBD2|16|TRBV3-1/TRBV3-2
CASSQDGGGAEETQYF
TGTGCCAGCAGCCAAGATGGCGGGGGGGCCGAAGAGACCCAGTACTTC
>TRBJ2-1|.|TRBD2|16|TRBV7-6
CASSSPTSGSNDEQFF
TGTGCCAGCAGCTCCCCGACTAGCGGGAGCAATGATGAGCAGTTCTTC
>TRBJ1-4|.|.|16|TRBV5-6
CASSLLDRKLNEKLFF
TGTGCCAGCAGCTTATTAGACAGGAAACTTAATGAAAAACTGTTTTTT
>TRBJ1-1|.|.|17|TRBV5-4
CASSLVTRVGMNTEAFF
TGTGCCAGCAGCTTGGTGACCAGGGTTGGGATGAACACTGAAGCTTTCTTT
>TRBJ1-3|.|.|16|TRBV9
CASSVGIDSSGNTIYF
TGTGCCAGCAGCGTAGGAATAGACAGCTCTGGAAACACCATATATTTT
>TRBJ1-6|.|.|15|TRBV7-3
CASSYGPGENSPLHF
TGTGCCAGCAGCTACGGACCGGGGGAGAATTCACCCCTCCACTTT
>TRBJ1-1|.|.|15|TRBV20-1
CSASYPAGVNTEAFF
TGCAGTGCTAGTTACCCTGCAGGGGTGAACACTGAAGCTTTCTTT
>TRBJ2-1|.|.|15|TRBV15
CATSRESSGYNEQFF
TGTGCCACCAGCAGAGAAAGTAGCGGCTACAATGAGCAGTTCTTC
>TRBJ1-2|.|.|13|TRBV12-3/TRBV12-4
CASSFSGGIGYTF
TGTGCCAGCAGTTTTAGCGGGGGCATTGGCTACACCTTC
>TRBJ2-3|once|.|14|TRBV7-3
CASSLSLGTDTQYF
TGTGCCAGCAGCTTATCTCTTGGCACAGATACGCAGTATTTT
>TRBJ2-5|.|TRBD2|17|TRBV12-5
CASGLALERGGQETQYF
TGTGCTAGTGGTTTGGCCCTCGAGCGGGGGGGCCAAGAGACCCAGTACTTC
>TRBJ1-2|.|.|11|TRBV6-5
CASSTGWGYTF
TGTGCCAGCAGCACGGGATGGGGCTACACCTTC
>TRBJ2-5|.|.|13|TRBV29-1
CSVEERVWETQYF
TGCAGCGTTGAAGAGCGGGTGTGGGAGACCCAGTACTTC
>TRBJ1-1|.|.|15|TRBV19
CASRWGGPGNTEAFF
TGTGCCAGTAGATGGGGGGGGCCCGGGAACACTGAAGCTTTCTTT
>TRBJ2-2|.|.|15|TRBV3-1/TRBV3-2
CASSQEGGNTGELFF
TGTGCCAGCAGCCAAGAAGGCGGGAACACCGGGGAGCTGTTTTTT
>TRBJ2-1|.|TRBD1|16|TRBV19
CASSIYAGGSYNEQFF
TGTGCCAGTAGTATCTATGCAGGGGGTAGCTACAATGAGCAGTTCTTC
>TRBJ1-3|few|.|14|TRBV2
CASMVGRAGNTIYF
TGTGCCAGCATGGTCGGGAGGGCAGGAAACACCATATATTTT
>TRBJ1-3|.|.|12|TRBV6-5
CASGEGGNTIYF
TGTGCCAGCGGGGAGGGGGGAAACACCATATATTTT
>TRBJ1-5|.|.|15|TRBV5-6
CASSLGVASNQPQHF
TGTGCCAGCAGCTTGGGCGTAGCCTCAAATCAGCCCCAGCATTTT
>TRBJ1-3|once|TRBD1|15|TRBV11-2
CASSFGQGSGNTIYF
TGTGCCAGCAGCTTCGGACAGGGGTCTGGAAACACCATATATTTT
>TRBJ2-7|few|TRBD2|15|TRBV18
CASSPGTSGGYEQYF
TGTGCCAGCTCACCCGGGACTAGCGGGGGATACGAGCAGTACTTC
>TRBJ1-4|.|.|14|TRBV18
CASSPPSTNEKLFF
TGTGCCAGCTCACCCCCCTCAACTAATGAAAAACTGTTTTTT
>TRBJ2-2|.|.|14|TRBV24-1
CATSTRANTGELFF
TGTGCCACCTCAACTAGAGCGAACACCGGGGAGCTGTTTTTT
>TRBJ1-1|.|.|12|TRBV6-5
CAGWTPPSVAFF
TGTGCCGGATGGACACCACCCTCGGTAGCTTTCTTT
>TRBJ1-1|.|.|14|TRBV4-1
CASSGSGMNTEAFF
TGCGCCAGCAGCGGTTCGGGTATGAACACTGAAGCTTTCTTT
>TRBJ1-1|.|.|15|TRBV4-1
CASSYIPTGPTEAFF
TGCGCCAGCAGCTATATACCGACAGGTCCCACTGAAGCTTTCTTT
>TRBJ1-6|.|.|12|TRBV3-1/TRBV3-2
CASSHGGSPLHF
TGTGCCAGCAGCCACGGAGGGTCACCCCTCCACTTT
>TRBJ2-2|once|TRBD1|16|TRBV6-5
CASSLQGATNTGELFF
TGTGCCAGCAGTTTACAGGGGGCGACGAACACCGGGGAGCTGTTTTTT
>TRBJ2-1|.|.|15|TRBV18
CASSPGDLLFAEQFF
TGTGCCAGCTCACCCGGCGACTTACTTTTTGCTGAGCAGTTCTTC
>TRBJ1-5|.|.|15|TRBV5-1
CASSLGGGSNQPQHF
TGCGCCAGCAGCTTGGGTGGGGGGAGCAATCAGCCCCAGCATTTT
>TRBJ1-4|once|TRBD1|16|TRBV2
CASSERRGQGKEKLFF
TGTGCCAGCAGTGAAAGGCGGGGACAGGGTAAAGAAAAACTGTTTTTT
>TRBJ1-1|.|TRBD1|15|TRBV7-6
CASSLGGTGNTEAFF
TGTGCCAGCAGCTTAGGGGGGACAGGGAACACTGAAGCTTTCTTT
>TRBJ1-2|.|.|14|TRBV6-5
CASSYRSYDSGYTF
TGTGCCAGCAGTTACAGGAGTTACGACTCTGGCTACACCTTC
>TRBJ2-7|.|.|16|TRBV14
CASSPLDGLSVHEQYF
TGTGCCAGCAGCCCCCTGGACGGACTAAGTGTCCACGAGCAGTACTTC
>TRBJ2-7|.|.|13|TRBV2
CASSEEGSGEQYF
TGTGCCAGCAGTGAGGAGGGGTCCGGCGAGCAGTACTTC
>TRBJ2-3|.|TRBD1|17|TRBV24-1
CATSDPGHRGGTDTQYF
TGTGCCACCAGTGATCCGGGCCACAGGGGGGGCACAGATACGCAGTATTTT
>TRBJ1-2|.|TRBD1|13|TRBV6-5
CASSRDSLYGYTF
TGTGCCAGCTCCAGGGACAGCCTCTATGGCTACACCTTC
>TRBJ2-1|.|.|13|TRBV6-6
CASSPTTYNEQFF
TGTGCCAGCAGTCCAACTACCTACAATGAGCAGTTCTTC
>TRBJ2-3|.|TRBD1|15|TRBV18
CASSPPGQGPDTQYF
TGTGCCAGCTCACCACCCGGACAGGGCCCCGATACGCAGTATTTT
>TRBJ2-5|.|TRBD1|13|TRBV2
CASSTDREETQYF
TGTGCCAGCAGCACGGACAGGGAAGAGACCCAGTACTTC
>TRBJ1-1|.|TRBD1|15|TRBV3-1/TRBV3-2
CASSLQGAPNTEAFF
TGTGCCAGCAGCCTACAGGGGGCCCCGAACACTGAAGCTTTCTTT